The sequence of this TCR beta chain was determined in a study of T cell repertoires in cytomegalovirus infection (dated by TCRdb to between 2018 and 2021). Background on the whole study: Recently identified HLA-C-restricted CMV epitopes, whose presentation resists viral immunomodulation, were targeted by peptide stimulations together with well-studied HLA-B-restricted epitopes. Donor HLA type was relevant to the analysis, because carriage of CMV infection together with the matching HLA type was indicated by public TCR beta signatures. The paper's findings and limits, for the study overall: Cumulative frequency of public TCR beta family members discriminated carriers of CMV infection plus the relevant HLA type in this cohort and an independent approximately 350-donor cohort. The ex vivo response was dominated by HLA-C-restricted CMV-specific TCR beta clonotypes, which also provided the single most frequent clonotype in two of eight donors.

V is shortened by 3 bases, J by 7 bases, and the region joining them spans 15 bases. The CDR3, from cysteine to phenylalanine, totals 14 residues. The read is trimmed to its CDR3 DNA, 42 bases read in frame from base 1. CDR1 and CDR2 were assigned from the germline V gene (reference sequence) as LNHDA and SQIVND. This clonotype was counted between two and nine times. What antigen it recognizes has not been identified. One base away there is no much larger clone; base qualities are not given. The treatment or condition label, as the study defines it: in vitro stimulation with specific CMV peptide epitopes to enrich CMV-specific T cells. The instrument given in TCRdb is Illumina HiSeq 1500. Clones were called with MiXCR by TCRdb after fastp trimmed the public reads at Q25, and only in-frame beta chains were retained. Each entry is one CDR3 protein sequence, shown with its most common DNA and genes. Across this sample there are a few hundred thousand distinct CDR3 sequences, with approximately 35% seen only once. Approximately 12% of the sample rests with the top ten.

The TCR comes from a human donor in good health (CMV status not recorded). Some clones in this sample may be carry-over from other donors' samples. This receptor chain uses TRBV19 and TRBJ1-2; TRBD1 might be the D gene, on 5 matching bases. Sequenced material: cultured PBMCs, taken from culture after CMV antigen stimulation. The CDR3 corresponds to CASSIQWPGAGYTF. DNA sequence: TGTGCCAGTAGTATTCAATGGCCTGGGGCTGGCTACACCTTC. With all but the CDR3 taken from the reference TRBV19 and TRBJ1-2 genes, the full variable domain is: DGGITQSPKYLFRKEGQNVTLSCEQNLNHDAMYWYRQDPGQGLRLIYYSQIVNDFQKGDIAEGYSVSREKKESFPLTVTSAQKNPTAFYLCASSIQWPGAGYTFGSGTRLTVV.